Listed below are T cell receptor beta chains from one sample, sequenced in a study of beta chain features in type 1 diabetes. Profiled with immunoSEQ multiplex PCR; TCRdb holds only in-frame clones, not every one. The table has about 220,000 clones, roughly 10% seen once; the top ten hold over 1%. Sequenced: central memory CD4+ T cells from blood. These TCRs come from a man aged 18 to 29 in good health. Both conserved end residues are part of each CDR3. D genes are given only for firm matches. Size is omitted from some rows. Given values are once, few, many or a class for expanded clones.

V gene,D gene,clone size,CDR3 length,J gene,CDR3 protein,CDR3 DNA
TRBV19,TRBD2,few,14,TRBJ2-7,CASSPSGRRYEQYF,TGTGCCAGTAGCCCTAGCGGGAGGCGATACGAGCAGTACTTC
TRBV4-3,NA,NA,15,TRBJ1-1,CASSQEGGGSTEAFF,TGCGCCAGCAGCCAAGAAGGCGGAGGGAGCACTGAAGCTTTCTTT
TRBV6-5,NA,many,14,TRBJ2-3,CASSYGGSTDTQYF,TGTGCCAGCAGTTACGGGGGGAGCACAGATACGCAGTATTTT
TRBV5-1,NA,NA,11,TRBJ2-5,CASSLAETQYF,TGCGCCAGCAGCTTGGCCGAGACCCAGTACTTC
TRBV11-2,TRBD2,NA,16,TRBJ2-5,CASSLSGLAGQETQYF,TGTGCCAGCAGCCTCTCTGGACTAGCGGGTCAAGAGACCCAGTACTTC
TRBV7-3,TRBD1,few,14,TRBJ2-7,CASSYGQGSYEQYF,TGTGCCAGCAGCTATGGACAGGGGTCCTACGAGCAGTACTTC
TRBV4-2,NA,few,15,TRBJ2-1,CASSQDLDYRPEQFF,TGTGCCAGCAGCCAAGATCTCGACTATCGCCCTGAGCAGTTCTTC
TRBV7-6,NA,NA,14,TRBJ2-5,CASSLRENQETQYF,TGTGCCAGCAGCTTAAGGGAAAACCAAGAGACCCAGTACTTC
TRBV6-1,NA,many,13,TRBJ2-7,CASSENVPYEQYF,TGTGCCAGCAGTGAAAATGTCCCCTACGAGCAGTACTTC
TRBV5-1,TRBD2,many,14,TRBJ2-7,CASSLAQRGYEQYF,TGCGCCAGCAGCTTGGCCCAGCGGGGGTACGAGCAGTACTTC
TRBV7-2,NA,NA,15,TRBJ2-7,CASSPRASASYEQYF,TGTGCCAGCAGCCCCCGAGCTAGCGCGTCCTACGAGCAGTACTTC